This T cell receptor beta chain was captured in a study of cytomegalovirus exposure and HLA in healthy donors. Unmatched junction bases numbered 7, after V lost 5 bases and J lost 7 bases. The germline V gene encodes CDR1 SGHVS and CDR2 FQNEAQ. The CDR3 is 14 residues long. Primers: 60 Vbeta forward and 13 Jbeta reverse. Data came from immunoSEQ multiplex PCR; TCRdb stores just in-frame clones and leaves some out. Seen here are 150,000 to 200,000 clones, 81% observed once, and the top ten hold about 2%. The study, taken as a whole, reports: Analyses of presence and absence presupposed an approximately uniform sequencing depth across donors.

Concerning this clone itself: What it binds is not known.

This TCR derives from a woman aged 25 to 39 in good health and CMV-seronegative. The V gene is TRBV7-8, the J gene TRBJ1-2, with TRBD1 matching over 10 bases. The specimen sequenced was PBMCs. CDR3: CASSARQGAGGYTF. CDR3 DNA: TGTGCCAGCAGCGCCAGACAGGGGGCCGGTGGCTACACCTTC.